A selection of T cell receptor beta chains follows, all from one sample in a study of shared T cell receptors in the human thymus. Libraries were prepared by immunoSEQ multiplex PCR; TCRdb keeps only in-frame clonotypes and omits some of them. The sample carries about 660,000 clones, roughly 90% recorded once. In addition, the sample was reused for a study of human thymus T cells.

Material for sequencing was thymocytes. These receptors were taken from a boy under two years old with a congenital heart defect. The CDR3 runs from the conserved cysteine through the conserved F or W. D genes are given only for firm matches. Clone size is shown for a subset of rows, as once, few, many or a class of expanded clone.

abundance | j_gene | d_gene | len | v_gene | CDR3nt | CDR3aa
once | TRBJ1-4 | - | 16 | TRBV6-8 | TGTGCCAGCAACCCGAAGTGGGGGGCAACTAATGAAAAACTGTTTTTT | CASNPKWGATNEKLFF
- | TRBJ1-3 | TRBD1 | 17 | TRBV5-4 | TGTGCCAGCAGCCCCGGGACAGGGAAAATTTCCGGAAACACCATATATTTT | CASSPGTGKISGNTIYF
- | TRBJ2-7 | TRBD2 | 14 | TRBV19 | TGTGCCAGTAGTATGCGGGAGAGGGGCTACGAGCAGTACTTC | CASSMRERGYEQYF
- | TRBJ1-3 | TRBD1 | 15 | TRBV4-3 | TGCGCCAGCAGTCTAGGGGACAGGGAAGGAAACACCATATATTTT | CASSLGDREGNTIYF
- | TRBJ2-7 | TRBD2 | 17 | TRBV4-1 | TGCGCCAGCAGCCAAGATACTAGGGTAGCGGGGGCCTACGAGCAGTACTTC | CASSQDTRVAGAYEQYF
- | TRBJ2-2 | TRBD2 | 14 | TRBV27 | TGTGCCAGCAGTCGACTAGCAGACACCGGGGAGCTGTTTTTT | CASSRLADTGELFF
- | TRBJ2-1 | - | 15 | TRBV7-2 | TGTGCCAGCAGCTTAGCGGGAGTGTTCCACAATGAGCAGTTCTTC | CASSLAGVFHNEQFF
- | TRBJ2-7 | - | 16 | TRBV28 | TGTGCCAGCAGTCACACTGGGACTGTTGGCTCCTACGAGCAGTACTTC | CASSHTGTVGSYEQYF
- | TRBJ1-4 | - | 19 | TRBV5-4 | TGTGCCAGCAGCTTGTGGGCAGGGAGGTCCACAGCAACTAATGAAAAACTGTTTTTT | CASSLWAGRSTATNEKLFF
- | TRBJ2-7 | TRBD1 | 15 | TRBV2 | TGTGCCAGCTCCACCTCGGGCAGGGGGCCCTACGAGCAGTACTTC | CASSTSGRGPYEQYF
- | TRBJ2-3 | - | 18 | TRBV15 | TGTGCCACCAGCAGAGGGGGAGCTAGAGTCTACCCGACAGATACGCAGTATTTT | CATSRGGARVYPTDTQYF
- | TRBJ2-7 | - | 14 | TRBV7-9 | TGTGCCAGCAGCTTAGCCACAGTCGTCTACGAGCAGTACTTC | CASSLATVVYEQYF
- | TRBJ2-7 | TRBD1 | 16 | TRBV27 | TGTGCCAGCAGTCAAACAGTAGGACAGGGAGGTTACGAGCAGTACTTC | CASSQTVGQGGYEQYF
- | TRBJ2-1 | TRBD2 | 15 | TRBV7-9 | TGTGCCAGCAGCTTACCGACTAGCGGGGGTAATGAGCAGTTCTTC | CASSLPTSGGNEQFF
- | TRBJ2-7 | TRBD2 | 11 | TRBV20-1 | TGCAGTGCTAAAAGACTAGCGGCGAAGTACTTC | CSAKRLAAKYF
- | TRBJ2-7 | - | 13 | TRBV27 | TGTGCCAGCAGTTTCCGGGTCGCCTACGAGCAGTACTTC | CASSFRVAYEQYF
once | TRBJ2-3 | TRBD2 | 19 | TRBV7-2 | TGTGCCAGCAGCTTAATCGGGACTAGCGGGAGGGACCTCACAGATACGCAGTATTTT | CASSLIGTSGRDLTDTQYF
- | TRBJ1-4 | TRBD1 | 15 | TRBV10-2 | TGCGCCAGCAGTGAACGGGGACAGGGGCATGAAAAACTGTTTTTT | CASSERGQGHEKLFF
- | TRBJ2-5 | - | 14 | TRBV28 | TGTGCCAGCAGTCCTGAGACAGCCAAAGAGACCCAGTACTTC | CASSPETAKETQYF
- | TRBJ2-7 | TRBD2 | 13 | TRBV14 | TGTGCCAGCAGCCAAGAATCCGGGAGGGAGCAGTACTTC | CASSQESGREQYF
- | TRBJ2-1 | TRBD2 | 16 | TRBV28 | TGTGCCAGTCATCACGGACTAGCGGGGGGGAGGAATGAGCAGTTCTTC | CASHHGLAGGRNEQFF
once | TRBJ2-7 | TRBD2 | 14 | TRBV15 | TGTGCCACCAGCAGAGGTGGGGGAGGGTACGAGCAGTACTTC | CATSRGGGGYEQYF
- | TRBJ2-7 | - | 12 | TRBV5-1 | TGCGCCAGCAGCCCGGTCGAGGGCGAGCAGTACTTC | CASSPVEGEQYF
- | TRBJ2-7 | TRBD1 | 13 | TRBV27 | TGTGCCAGCCGAAACGACAGGGCAAGCGAGCAGTACTTC | CASRNDRASEQYF
- | TRBJ2-3 | - | 16 | TRBV7-2 | TGTGCCAGCAGCCCCCGACTGGATCCTAGCACAGATACGCAGTATTTT | CASSPRLDPSTDTQYF
- | TRBJ1-4 | TRBD1 | 15 | TRBV11-3 | TGTGCCAGCAGCTCCCGACAGGGCTCTAATGAAAAACTGTTTTTT | CASSSRQGSNEKLFF
- | TRBJ2-5 | TRBD2 | 16 | TRBV11-2 | TGTGCCAGCAGCCTGAAGCCGGGACTAGAGCAAGAGACCCAGTACTTC | CASSLKPGLEQETQYF
- | TRBJ2-3 | TRBD2 | 17 | TRBV19 | TGTGCCAGTAGTATATGGGCTAGCGGGAGCGGCGGAGATACGCAGTATTTT | CASSIWASGSGGDTQYF
- | TRBJ2-2 | - | 16 | TRBV28 | TGTGCCAGCAGTCAATGGCTACCTTCGGGCACCGGGGAGCTGTTTTTT | CASSQWLPSGTGELFF
- | TRBJ1-4 | TRBD1 | 15 | TRBV19 | TGTGCCAGTAGCCCCAGGGGGACCGAAAATGAAAAACTGTTTTTT | CASSPRGTENEKLFF
- | TRBJ2-7 | TRBD2 | 14 | TRBV7-7 | TGTGCTAGCAGCCCAGGACTAGTTTCCTTCGAGCAGTACTTC | CASSPGLVSFEQYF
- | TRBJ2-7 | TRBD2 | 13 | TRBV7-9 | TGTGCCAGCAGCCCTAGCGGGGTCTACGAGCAGTACTTC | CASSPSGVYEQYF
- | TRBJ2-3 | - | 16 | TRBV4-3 | TGCGCCAGCAGCCAAGAAAGGACAGCGGTCACAGATACGCAGTATTTT | CASSQERTAVTDTQYF
- | TRBJ2-7 | TRBD2 | 16 | TRBV7-8 | TGTGCCAGCAGCTTACTGGGACTAGCACCATCCTACGAGCAGTACTTC | CASSLLGLAPSYEQYF
- | TRBJ1-2 | - | 15 | TRBV14 | TGTGCCAGCAGCCAAGAAGGCCCCCGGGGGTATGGCTACACCTTC | CASSQEGPRGYGYTF
- | TRBJ1-1 | TRBD1 | 14 | TRBV12-5 | TGTGCTAGTGGTTTGGGACAGGGGTTGACTGAAGCTTTCTTT | CASGLGQGLTEAFF
- | TRBJ2-7 | - | 15 | TRBV7-6 | TGTGCCAGCAGCTTACGCGCTCTAGCCTCCTACGAGCAGTACTTC | CASSLRALASYEQYF
- | TRBJ2-7 | - | 16 | TRBV14 | TGTGCCAGCAGCCAAGGGAGGTGGCTAGGAACCTACGAGCAGTACTTC | CASSQGRWLGTYEQYF
- | TRBJ2-1 | TRBD2 | 20 | TRBV7-6 | TGTGCCAGCAGCTTAGCGCGATTCCCTACTAGCGGGTTCTCCTACAATGAGCAGTTCTTC | CASSLARFPTSGFSYNEQFF
- | TRBJ2-3 | - | 14 | TRBV12-5 | TGTGCTAGTGCCCGGGATCCGAGCACAGATACGCAGTATTTT | CASARDPSTDTQYF
once | TRBJ1-5 | - | 19 | TRBV2 | TGTGCCAGCAGTAAAAATCCCTCATCGGGATATCCCAGAAATCAGCCCCAGCATTTT | CASSKNPSSGYPRNQPQHF
- | TRBJ2-1 | TRBD2 | 15 | TRBV28 | TGTGCCAGCAGTTTGGAACTAGCGGGAGACAATGAGCAGTTCTTC | CASSLELAGDNEQFF
- | TRBJ2-7 | - | 16 | TRBV7-2 | TGTGCCAGCAGCTTAGGTTTGGCGGGGGCCTCCTACGAGCAGTACTTC | CASSLGLAGASYEQYF
- | TRBJ2-7 | TRBD1 | 15 | TRBV14 | TGTGCCAGCAGCCAAGGCGAGAGGGGGCCGAACGAGCAGTACTTC | CASSQGERGPNEQYF
- | TRBJ1-1 | TRBD1 | 14 | TRBV19 | TGTGCCAGTAGTGCCCGACAGGGTTCAACTGAAGCTTTCTTT | CASSARQGSTEAFF
- | TRBJ2-7 | - | 17 | TRBV27 | TGTGCCAGCAGCCCTCGATCAGGGGAGCAGGCTTCAGGGGAGCAGTACTTC | CASSPRSGEQASGEQYF
- | TRBJ2-3 | TRBD2 | 21 | TRBV5-1 | TGCGCCAGCAGCTTGGGTTTCGGGACAGGGGGACTAGCGGGAGCCACAGATACGCAGTATTTT | CASSLGFGTGGLAGATDTQYF
- | TRBJ2-7 | TRBD2 | 17 | TRBV5-5 | TGTGCCAGCAGCTTCGGGCTAGCGGTCCCGTTCGCCTACGAGCAGTACTTC | CASSFGLAVPFAYEQYF
- | TRBJ1-3 | - | 16 | TRBV27 | TGTGCCAGCAGCCACCTAGGGGCGCCCGCTGGAAACACCATATATTTT | CASSHLGAPAGNTIYF
- | TRBJ2-3 | TRBD2 | 17 | TRBV29-1 | TGCAGCGTTGAAGATCCCGGATTAGCGGGAGGCACAGATACGCAGTATTTT | CSVEDPGLAGGTDTQYF
- | TRBJ1-1 | - | 14 | TRBV28 | TGTGCCAGCAGTCCCACAGGGAAGAACACTGAAGCTTTCTTT | CASSPTGKNTEAFF
- | TRBJ1-5 | TRBD1 | 15 | TRBV7-2 | TGTGCCAGCAACCCCGGACAGGATAGCAATCAGCCCCAGCATTTT | CASNPGQDSNQPQHF
- | TRBJ2-7 | TRBD2 | 16 | TRBV11-2 | TGTGCCAGCAGCTTAGGTAAAAGCGGGAATTCCTACGAGCAGTACTTC | CASSLGKSGNSYEQYF
- | TRBJ2-5 | - | 12 | TRBV7-8 | TGTGCCAGCAGCCCTTCCGAGGCGACCCAGTACTTC | CASSPSEATQYF
- | TRBJ2-2 | TRBD1 | 15 | TRBV6-5 | TGTGCCAGCAGTCAGACAGGGATAGACACCGGGGAGCTGTTTTTT | CASSQTGIDTGELFF
- | TRBJ2-7 | - | 16 | TRBV27 | TGTGCCAGCAGTTTATCGAGGAGGGTAGTGCCCTACGAGCAGTACTTC | CASSLSRRVVPYEQYF
- | TRBJ2-1 | TRBD2 | 13 | TRBV7-6 | TGTGCCACCCAAGCGCGGGAGGGCAATGAGCAGTTCTTC | CATQAREGNEQFF